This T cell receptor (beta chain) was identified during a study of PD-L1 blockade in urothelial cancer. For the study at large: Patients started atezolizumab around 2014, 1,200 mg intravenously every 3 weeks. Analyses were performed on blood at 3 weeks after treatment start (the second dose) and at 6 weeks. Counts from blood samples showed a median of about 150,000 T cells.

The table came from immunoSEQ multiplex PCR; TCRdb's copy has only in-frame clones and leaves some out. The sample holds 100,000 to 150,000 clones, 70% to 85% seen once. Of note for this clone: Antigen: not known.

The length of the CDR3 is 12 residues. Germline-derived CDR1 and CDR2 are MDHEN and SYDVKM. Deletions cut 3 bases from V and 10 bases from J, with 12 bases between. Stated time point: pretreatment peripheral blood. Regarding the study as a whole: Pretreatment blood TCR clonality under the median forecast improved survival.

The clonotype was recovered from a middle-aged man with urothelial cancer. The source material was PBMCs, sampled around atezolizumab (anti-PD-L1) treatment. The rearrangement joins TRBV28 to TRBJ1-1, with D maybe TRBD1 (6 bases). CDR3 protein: CASSLWGQGAFF. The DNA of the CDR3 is TGTGCCAGCAGTTTGTGGGGGCAAGGAGCTTTCTTT.